This T cell receptor (beta chain) was observed in a study of regulatory T cells. Trimming took 4 bases from V and 6 from J, leaving 7 bases between them. This CDR3 contains 12 residues. Germline V CDR1 and CDR2: SGHRS, YFSETQ. Notes on the study in general: In CD3G-deficient patients, conventional CD4+ T cells were enriched for hydrophobic CDR3 residues at positions 6 and 7. Regulatory T cells showed the strongest V-J pair restriction and V/J gene skewing among patient repertoires.

Patients, 2 to 39 years old, had expanded memory T-cell proportions. Sorting split CD4+ cells into CD25-high CD127-low Tregs and CD25-low CD127-high conventional T cells. Points on this clone: Its antigen is still unknown.

Amplification used 52 TRBV primers and 13 TRBJ primers. Using immunoSEQ multiplex PCR, the repertoire was profiled, and TCRdb retains in-frame clones only, with some absent. The data show tens of thousands of clones, with 93% seen just once and 0.85% to 1% held by the top ten. Specimen: conventional CD4+ T cells sorted from blood. The rearrangement links TRBV5-1 to TRBJ2-2; D unclear. The TCR originated in a child aged 2 to 9 with CD3G deficiency. In nucleotides, the CDR3 is TGCGCCAGCAGCACCTACCCCGGGGAGCTGTTTTTT. Translated: CASSTYPGELFF.